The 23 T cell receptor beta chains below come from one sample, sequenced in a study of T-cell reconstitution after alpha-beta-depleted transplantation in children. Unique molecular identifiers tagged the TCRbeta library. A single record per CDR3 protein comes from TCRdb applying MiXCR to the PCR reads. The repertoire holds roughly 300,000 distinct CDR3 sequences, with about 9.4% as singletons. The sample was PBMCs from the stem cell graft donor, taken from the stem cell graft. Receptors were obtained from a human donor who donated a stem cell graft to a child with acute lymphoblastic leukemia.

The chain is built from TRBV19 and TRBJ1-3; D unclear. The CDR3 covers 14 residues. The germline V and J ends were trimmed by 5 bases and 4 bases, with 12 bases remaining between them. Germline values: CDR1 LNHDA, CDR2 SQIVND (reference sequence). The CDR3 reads CASSSPLSGNTIYF. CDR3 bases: TGTGCCAGTAGTTCTCCGCTATCGGGAAACACCATATATTTT.

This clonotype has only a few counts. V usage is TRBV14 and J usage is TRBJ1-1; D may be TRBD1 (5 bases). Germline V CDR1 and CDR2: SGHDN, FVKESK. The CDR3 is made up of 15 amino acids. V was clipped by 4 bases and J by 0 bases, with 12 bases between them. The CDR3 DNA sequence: TGTGCCAGCAGCCCCCTGGGGACTGTGAACACTGAAGCTTTCTTT. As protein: CASSPLGTVNTEAFF.

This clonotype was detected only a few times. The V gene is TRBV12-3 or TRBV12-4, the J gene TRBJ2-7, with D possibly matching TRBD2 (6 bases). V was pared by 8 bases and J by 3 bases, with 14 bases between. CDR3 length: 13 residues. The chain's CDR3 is CASGHRGIYEQYF. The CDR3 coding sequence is TGTGCCAGCGGCCATCGGGGGATCTACGAGCAGTACTTC.

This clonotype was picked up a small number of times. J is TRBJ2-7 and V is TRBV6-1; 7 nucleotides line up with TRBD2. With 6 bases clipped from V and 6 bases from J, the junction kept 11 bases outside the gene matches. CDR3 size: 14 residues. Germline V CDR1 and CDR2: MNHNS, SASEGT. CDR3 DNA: TGTGCCAGCAGCCCGCGGGAGTCGGGGGGCGAGCAGTACTTC. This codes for CASSPRESGGEQYF.

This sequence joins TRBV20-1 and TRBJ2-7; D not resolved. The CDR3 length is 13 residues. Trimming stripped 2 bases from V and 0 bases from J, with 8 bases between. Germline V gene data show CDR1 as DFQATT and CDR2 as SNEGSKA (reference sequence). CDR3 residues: CSARPQDSYEQYF. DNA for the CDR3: TGCAGTGCTAGACCCCAGGACTCCTACGAGCAGTACTTC.

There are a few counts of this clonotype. The CDR3 coding sequence is TGCGCCAGCGCGGGGCGGAATCGAGATACGCAGTATTTT. Translating gives CASAGRNRDTQYF. The gene calls are TRBV4-3 and TRBJ2-3, with TRBD2 as a possible D gene (6 bases). CDR1 is LGHNA and CDR2 is YSLEER in the germline V gene. The CDR3 has 13 residues. V was shortened by 8 bases and J by 5 bases, with 14 bases between the two germline ends.

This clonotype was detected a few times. Written as DNA, the CDR3 is TGTGCCAGCAGTTTAGAAGAGTGGCAGGGCAGCAATCAGCCCCAGCATTTT. Residues: CASSLEEWQGSNQPQHF. J is TRBJ1-5 and V is TRBV27; TRBD1 might be the D (5 bases). Germline loops: CDR1 MNHEY, CDR2 SMNVEV (reference sequence). Trimming took off 2 bases at V and 1 base at J, with 15 bases between the two ends. The CDR3 is 17 residues long.

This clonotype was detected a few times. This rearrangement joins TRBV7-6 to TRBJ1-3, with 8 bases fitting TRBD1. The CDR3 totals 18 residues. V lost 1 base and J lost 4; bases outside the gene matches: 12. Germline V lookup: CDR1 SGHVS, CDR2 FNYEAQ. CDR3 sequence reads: CASSLGFEGQESGNTIYF. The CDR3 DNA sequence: TGTGCCAGCAGCTTAGGATTTGAGGGACAGGAGTCAGGAAACACCATATATTTT.

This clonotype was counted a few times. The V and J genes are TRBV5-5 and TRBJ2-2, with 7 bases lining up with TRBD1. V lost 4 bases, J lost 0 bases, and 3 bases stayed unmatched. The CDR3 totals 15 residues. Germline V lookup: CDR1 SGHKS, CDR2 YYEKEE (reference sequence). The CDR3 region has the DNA TGTGCCAGCAGCAGGACAGGAACGAACACCGGGGAGCTGTTTTTT. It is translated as CASSRTGTNTGELFF.

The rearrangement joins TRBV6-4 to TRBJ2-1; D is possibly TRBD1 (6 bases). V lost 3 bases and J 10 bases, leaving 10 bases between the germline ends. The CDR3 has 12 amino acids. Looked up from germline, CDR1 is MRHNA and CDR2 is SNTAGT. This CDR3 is CASSEVTGEQFF. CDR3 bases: TGTGCCAGCAGTGAGGTAACAGGGGAGCAGTTCTTC.

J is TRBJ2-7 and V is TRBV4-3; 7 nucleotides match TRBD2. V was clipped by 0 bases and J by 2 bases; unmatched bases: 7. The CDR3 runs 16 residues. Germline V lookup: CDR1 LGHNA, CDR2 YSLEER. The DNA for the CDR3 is TGCGCCAGCAGCCAAGATGGGCCTAGCGGTACCTACGAGCAGTACTTC. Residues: CASSQDGPSGTYEQYF.

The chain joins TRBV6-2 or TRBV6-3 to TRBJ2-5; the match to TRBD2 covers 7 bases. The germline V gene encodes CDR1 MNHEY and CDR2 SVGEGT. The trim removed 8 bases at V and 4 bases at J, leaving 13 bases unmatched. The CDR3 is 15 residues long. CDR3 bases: TGTGCCAGCGTCCGGAGGGAGGGAGAGGGAGAGACCCAGTACTTC. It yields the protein CASVRREGEGETQYF.

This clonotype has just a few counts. The CDR3 nucleotides are TGTGCCAGCAGCTTAGCAGCGAGCAACACCGGGGAGCTGTTTTTT. Translation gives CASSLAASNTGELFF. The chain is built from TRBV7-9 and TRBJ2-2; D is unclear. V lost 0 bases and J lost 2, with 7 bases in between. This CDR3 comprises 15 residues. From germline, CDR1 is SEHNR and CDR2 FQNEAQ (reference sequence).

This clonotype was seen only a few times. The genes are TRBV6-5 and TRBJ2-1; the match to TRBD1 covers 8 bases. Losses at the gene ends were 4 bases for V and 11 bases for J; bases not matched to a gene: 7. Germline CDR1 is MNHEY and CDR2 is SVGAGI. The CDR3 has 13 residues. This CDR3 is CASSFRDRKQQFF. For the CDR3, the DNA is TGTGCCAGCAGTTTTCGGGACAGGAAACAGCAGTTCTTC.

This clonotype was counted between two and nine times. The CDR3 sequence is CSARGGRVDTQYF. The CDR3 DNA reads as TGCAGTGCTAGAGGCGGGAGGGTGGATACGCAGTATTTT. The chain has TRBV20-1 and TRBJ2-3; 9 bases fit TRBD2. Germline CDR1 and CDR2: DFQATT and SNEGSKA (reference sequence). This CDR3 spans 13 amino acids. Germline trimming cut 1 base from V and 6 bases from J; bases unmatched to any gene: 2.

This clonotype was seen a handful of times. CDR3 in DNA: TGTGCCACCAGCAGAGTTTCGTCGGACGGGACTTATGAGCAGTTCTTC. Its translation is CATSRVSSDGTYEQFF. The chain uses TRBV15 and TRBJ2-1; tentative D call: TRBD2 (6 bases). V gave up 1 base and J gave up 8 bases, with 18 bases separating them. This CDR3 is 16 amino acids long. CDR1 and CDR2 from the germline V gene are LNHNV and YYDKDF (reference sequence).

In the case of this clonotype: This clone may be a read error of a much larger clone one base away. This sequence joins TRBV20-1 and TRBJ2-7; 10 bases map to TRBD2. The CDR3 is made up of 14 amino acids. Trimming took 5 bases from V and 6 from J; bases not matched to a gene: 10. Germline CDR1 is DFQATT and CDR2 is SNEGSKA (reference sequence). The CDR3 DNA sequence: TGCAGTGCTCAGTCTAGCGGGAGCTTCGGCGAGCAGTACTTC. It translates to CSAQSSGSFGEQYF.

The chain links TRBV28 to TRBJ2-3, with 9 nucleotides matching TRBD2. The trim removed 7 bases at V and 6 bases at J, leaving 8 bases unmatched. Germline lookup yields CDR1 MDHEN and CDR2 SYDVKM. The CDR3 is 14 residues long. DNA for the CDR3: TGTGCCAGCAAGGCGGGAGGGGCCGAGGATACGCAGTATTTT. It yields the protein CASKAGGAEDTQYF.

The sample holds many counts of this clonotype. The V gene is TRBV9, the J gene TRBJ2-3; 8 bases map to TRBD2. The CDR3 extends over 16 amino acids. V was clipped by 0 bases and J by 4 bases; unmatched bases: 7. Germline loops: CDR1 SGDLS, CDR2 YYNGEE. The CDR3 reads CASSVEAAGGADTQYF. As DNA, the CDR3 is TGTGCCAGCAGCGTAGAAGCGGCGGGAGGAGCAGATACGCAGTATTTT.

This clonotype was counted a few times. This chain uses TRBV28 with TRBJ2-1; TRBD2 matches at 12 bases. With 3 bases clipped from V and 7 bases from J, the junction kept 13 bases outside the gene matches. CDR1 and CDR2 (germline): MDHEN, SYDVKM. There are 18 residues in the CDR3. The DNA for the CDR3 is TGTGCCAGCAGTTTGGGGCAGAGACTAGCGGGAGAACGAAATGAGCAGTTCTTC. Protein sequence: CASSLGQRLAGERNEQFF.

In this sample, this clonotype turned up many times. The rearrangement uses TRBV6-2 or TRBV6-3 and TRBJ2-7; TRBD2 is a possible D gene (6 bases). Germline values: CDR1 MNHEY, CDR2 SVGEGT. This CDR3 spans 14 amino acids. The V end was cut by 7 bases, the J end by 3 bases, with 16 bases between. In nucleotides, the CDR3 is TGTGCCAGCATCCGTAGCGGTTCCTTCTACGAGCAGTACTTC. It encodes CASIRSGSFYEQYF.

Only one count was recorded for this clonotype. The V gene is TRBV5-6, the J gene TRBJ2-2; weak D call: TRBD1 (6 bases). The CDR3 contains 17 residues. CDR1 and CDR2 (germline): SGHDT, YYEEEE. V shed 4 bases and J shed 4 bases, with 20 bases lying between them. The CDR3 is CASSRTHGGYSTGELFF. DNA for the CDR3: TGTGCCAGCAGCCGGACCCATGGGGGCTATAGCACCGGGGAGCTGTTTTTT.

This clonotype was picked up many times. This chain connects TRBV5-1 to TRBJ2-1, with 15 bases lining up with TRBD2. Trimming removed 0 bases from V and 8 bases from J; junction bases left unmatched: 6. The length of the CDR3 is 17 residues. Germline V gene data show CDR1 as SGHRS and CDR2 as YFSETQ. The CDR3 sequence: CASSLGTSGRASDEQFF. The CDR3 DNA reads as TGCGCCAGCAGCTTGGGGACTAGCGGGAGGGCCTCGGATGAGCAGTTCTTC.